This T cell receptor beta chain is from a study of a mutant IDH1 vaccine in newly diagnosed glioma. As for the study in general: The treated population exhibited a male proportion of roughly 62%, a female proportion of 37.5%, and a mean age of approximately 42 years.

Described time point: baseline, week 1 (first vaccination visit). Stated treatment: pre-vaccination baseline after standard-of-care therapy. Profiling relied on immunoSEQ multiplex PCR, and the TCRdb table lists in-frame clones only, not all of them. The sample carries roughly 99,000 clones, about 90% recorded once. This CDR3 is built from 11 residues. Trimming cost V 6 bases and J 4 bases, with 7 bases left between them. Germline lookup yields CDR1 MNHEY and CDR2 SVGAGI. The sequencing used PBMCs, collected from a glioma patient treated with radiotherapy, temozolomide or both. V gene TRBV6-5 combines with J gene TRBJ2-7, with D perhaps matching TRBD2 (5 bases). This clonotype was obtained from a woman aged 50 to 65 with glioma. DNA for the CDR3: TGTGCCAGCAGCCGAGGGTACGAGCAGTACTTC. Its protein product is CASSRGYEQYF.